The 11 T cell receptor beta chains given below trace back to one sample, sequenced in a study of siplizumab effects on memory and regulatory T cells. The assay was immunoSEQ multiplex PCR, and TCRdb's table has in-frame clones only and misses some. The sample has over 45,000 clones, just over 95% seen once. Input material: naive CD8+ T cells sorted from blood. The receptor source for this set is a human donor in good health.

The J gene is TRBJ2-1, the V gene TRBV27, with TRBD2 matching over 7 bases. Germline values: CDR1 MNHEY, CDR2 SMNVEV (reference sequence). With 3 bases clipped from V and 8 bases from J, the junction kept 10 bases outside the gene matches. The CDR3 has 15 amino acids. CDR3 loop: CASSLAGAVSYEQFF. The CDR3 DNA sequence: TGTGCCAGCAGTTTGGCGGGAGCGGTTTCGTATGAGCAGTTCTTC.

The chain combines TRBV5-1 with TRBJ2-1; D is undetermined. Germline loops: CDR1 SGHRS, CDR2 YFSETQ. V was pared by 0 bases and J by 8 bases, with 15 bases between. The CDR3 has 15 amino acids. CDR3 nucleotide sequence: TGCGCCAGCAGCTTGGCTGGCGTGGATCGCGATGAGCAGTTCTTC. Its protein product is CASSLAGVDRDEQFF.

This clone was detected once. This chain connects TRBV5-8 to TRBJ2-2; no reliable D call. V lost 0 bases and J 3 bases, leaving 6 bases between the germline ends. The CDR3 totals 14 residues. CDR1 SGHTS and CDR2 YDEGEE come from the germline V gene. Here the CDR3 reads CASSLGVHTGELFF. For the CDR3, the DNA is TGTGCCAGCAGCTTGGGGGTGCACACCGGGGAGCTGTTTTTT.

The rearrangement joins TRBV7-8 to TRBJ2-1; 15 bases are a match to TRBD2. V gave up 5 bases and J gave up 4 bases; unmatched junction bases: 3. CDR1 is SGHVS, CDR2 FQNEAQ, per germline. This CDR3 is built from 16 residues. The CDR3 DNA is TGTGCCAGCAGCCCCGGGACTAGCGGGAGGTACAATGAGCAGTTCTTC. Its translation: CASSPGTSGRYNEQFF.

V and J are TRBV6-5 and TRBJ2-1; 7 bases align to TRBD2. This CDR3 is built from 13 residues. Germline V gene data show CDR1 as MNHEY and CDR2 as SVGAGI. V shed 1 base, J shed 7 bases, and the junction held 1 base outside the gene matches. The CDR3 DNA follows: TGTGCCAGCAGTTACTTCGGGGGGAATGAGCAGTTCTTC. Protein: CASSYFGGNEQFF.

The CDR3 DNA follows: TGTGCCAGCAGCTGGAGGGGAGCACACGAGCAGTACTTC. This sequence encodes CASSWRGAHEQYF. This chain uses TRBV7-6 with TRBJ2-7, with D perhaps matching TRBD2 (6 bases). Germline V gives CDR1 SGHVS, CDR2 FNYEAQ. The CDR3 runs to 13 residues. V lost 4 bases, J lost 5 bases, and 12 bases lay in between. Supplemented by reference TRBV7-6 and TRBJ2-7, the full variable domain reads GAGVSQSPRYKVTKRGQDVALRCDPISGHVSLYWYRQALGQGPEFLTYFNYEAQQDKSGLPNDRFSAERPEGSISTLTIQRTEQRDSAMYRCASSWRGAHEQYFGPGTRLTVT.

Here the CDR3 reads CASSFLAGGNEQYF. CDR3 DNA: TGTGCCAGCAGCTTTCTTGCGGGAGGTAACGAGCAGTACTTC. The V and J genes are TRBV7-9 and TRBJ2-7; TRBD2 agrees at 8 bases. The CDR3 has 14 residues. Trimming at V came to 3 bases and at J to 5 bases, leaving 6 bases not matched to a gene. Per germline, CDR1 SEHNR and CDR2 FQNEAQ (reference sequence).

V usage is TRBV7-8 and J usage is TRBJ2-5; 8 positions match TRBD2. The germline V gene encodes CDR1 SGHVS and CDR2 FQNEAQ. This CDR3 has 17 amino acids. J lost 2 bases, V lost 2 bases, and 10 bases had no gene match. CDR3 coding DNA: TGTGCCAGCAGCTTACATCACAGCGGGAGAGGTCAAGAGACCCAGTACTTC. It encodes CASSLHHSGRGQETQYF.

The J gene is TRBJ1-1, the V gene TRBV14; possible D gene TRBD1, 5 bases. This CDR3 has 13 residues. Looked up from germline, CDR1 is SGHDN and CDR2 is FVKESK. The V end was cut by 3 bases, the J end by 5 bases, with 10 bases between. The DNA of the CDR3 is TGTGCCAGCAGCCAGGCCTCAGGGACTGAAGCTTTCTTT. Protein sequence: CASSQASGTEAFF.

The chain employs TRBV4-2 and TRBJ1-2; the D gene is possibly TRBD1 (6 bases). The length of the CDR3 is 16 residues. V was trimmed by 0 bases and J by 4 bases, leaving 15 bases between them. CDR1 is LGHNA, CDR2 YNFKEQ, per germline. The CDR3 nucleotides are TGTGCCAGCAGCCAAGATCTGGGGGGCGGACTCTATGGCTACACCTTC. Amino acid sequence: CASSQDLGGGLYGYTF.

This clone occurred once. The CDR3 sequence is CASSQESGSGANVLTF. DNA for the CDR3: TGCGCCAGCAGCCAAGAGAGCGGGTCTGGGGCCAACGTCCTGACTTTC. The rearrangement joins TRBV4-3 to TRBJ2-6; the D gene is possibly TRBD2 (6 bases). The germline V gene has CDR1 LGHNA and CDR2 YSLEER. With 0 bases removed from V and 1 base from J, the gap between germline ends came to 7 bases. CDR3 length: 16 amino acids.